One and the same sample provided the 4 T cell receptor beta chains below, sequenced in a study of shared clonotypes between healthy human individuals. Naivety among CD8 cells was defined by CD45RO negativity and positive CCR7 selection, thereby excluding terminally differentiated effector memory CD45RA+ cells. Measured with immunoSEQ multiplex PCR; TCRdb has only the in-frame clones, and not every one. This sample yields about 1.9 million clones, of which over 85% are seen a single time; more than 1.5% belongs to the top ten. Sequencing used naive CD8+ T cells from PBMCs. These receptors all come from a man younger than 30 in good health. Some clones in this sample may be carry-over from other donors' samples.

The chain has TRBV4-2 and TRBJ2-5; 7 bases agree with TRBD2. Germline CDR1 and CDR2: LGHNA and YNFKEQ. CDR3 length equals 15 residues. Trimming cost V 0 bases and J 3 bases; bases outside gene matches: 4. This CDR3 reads CASSQDASGKETQYF. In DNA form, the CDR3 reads TGTGCCAGCAGCCAAGATGCCAGCGGGAAAGAGACCCAGTACTTC.

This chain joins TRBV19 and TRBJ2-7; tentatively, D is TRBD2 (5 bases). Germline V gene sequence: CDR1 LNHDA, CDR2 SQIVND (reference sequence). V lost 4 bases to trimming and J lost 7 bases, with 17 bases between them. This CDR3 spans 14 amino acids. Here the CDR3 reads CASSRRPYPGEQYF. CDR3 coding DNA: TGTGCCAGTAGTAGGAGGCCTTATCCGGGAGAGCAGTACTTC.

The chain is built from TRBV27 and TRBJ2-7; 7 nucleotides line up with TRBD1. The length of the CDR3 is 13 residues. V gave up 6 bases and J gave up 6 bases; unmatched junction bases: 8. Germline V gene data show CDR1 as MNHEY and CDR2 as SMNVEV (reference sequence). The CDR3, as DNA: TGTGCCAGCAGCCAGGGGGAGCGGACCGAGCAGTACTTC. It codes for CASSQGERTEQYF.

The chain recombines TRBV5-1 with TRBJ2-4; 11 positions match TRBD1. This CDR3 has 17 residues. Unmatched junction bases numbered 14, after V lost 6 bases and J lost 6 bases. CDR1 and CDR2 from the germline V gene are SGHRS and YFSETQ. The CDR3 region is CASTQLSGTGGRNIQYF. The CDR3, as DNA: TGCGCCAGCACTCAACTGTCCGGGACAGGGGGGAGAAACATTCAGTACTTC.